This is a list of T cell receptor beta chains from one sample in a study of technical replicates of blood from four donors. The data were produced by immunoSEQ multiplex PCR, yet TCRdb's version contains in-frame clones alone and is incomplete. The repertoire holds tens of thousands of clones, just under 95% seen once, with over 0.2% in the top ten. Sequencing used T cells isolated from PBMCs. The receptors were gathered from a human donor in good health. Both conserved end residues are part of each CDR3. Fields, in order: CDR3 length, J gene, D gene, V gene, CDR3 protein. D genes are given only for firm matches.

13 | TRBJ2-2 | NA | TRBV6-6 | CASSLGGTGELFF
18 | TRBJ2-2 | NA | TRBV13 | CASSSRGWGEVGTGELFF
14 | TRBJ2-7 | TRBD1 | TRBV7-9 | CASSFGQGGYEQYF
19 | TRBJ2-5 | NA | TRBV27 | CASSLSNLRTQGLGETQYF
17 | TRBJ1-5 | NA | TRBV9 | CASSVGGPGRGSQPQHF
15 | TRBJ2-2 | TRBD2 | TRBV6-5 | CASSPSGSRTGELFF
15 | TRBJ2-5 | NA | TRBV11-2 | CASSLEPLARETQYF
14 | TRBJ2-7 | TRBD1 | TRBV10-2 | CASSTKDRDYEQYF
11 | TRBJ1-2 | NA | TRBV29-1 | CSVDAEYGYTF
15 | TRBJ2-1 | TRBD1 | TRBV7-9 | CASSLGQGMDNEQFF
15 | TRBJ2-3 | TRBD2 | TRBV5-1 | CASTSGGGKTDTQYF
17 | TRBJ1-4 | TRBD1 | TRBV7-7 | CASSFRDRVLLREKLFF
13 | TRBJ2-7 | TRBD1 | TRBV11-2 | CASSSGQGYEQYF
14 | TRBJ1-5 | TRBD1 | TRBV9 | CASSAGTGGQPQHF
13 | TRBJ1-1 | NA | TRBV5-1 | CASSLAETAEAFF
13 | TRBJ2-1 | NA | TRBV9 | CASSVSYVGEQFF
14 | TRBJ2-3 | NA | TRBV6-6 | CASRAAGFADTQYF
12 | TRBJ2-5 | TRBD1 | TRBV10-1 | CASSRTGGTQYF
15 | TRBJ2-7 | NA | TRBV6-5 | CASSYHRMGQGQQYF
14 | TRBJ1-3 | NA | TRBV9 | CASSVATGGNTIYF
12 | TRBJ1-4 | NA | TRBV30 | CAWSQAHEKLFF
14 | TRBJ1-3 | NA | TRBV19 | CASSIASSGNTIYF
17 | TRBJ2-1 | TRBD1 | TRBV5-6 | CASSFYYRGASYNEQFF
15 | TRBJ2-7 | TRBD1 | TRBV11-2 | CASSSSGTGTNEQYF
13 | TRBJ2-1 | NA | TRBV19 | CASSPQNPNEQFF
16 | TRBJ2-1 | TRBD2 | TRBV19 | CASSRSGRGSYNEQFF
15 | TRBJ2-7 | TRBD2 | TRBV7-9 | CASSFGRAISYEQYF
16 | TRBJ2-1 | TRBD2 | TRBV11-3 | CASSSSGTSGVDEQFF
14 | TRBJ1-5 | NA | TRBV7-9 | CASSRSYSNQPQHF
18 | TRBJ1-5 | TRBD1 | TRBV7-6 | CASSLGTGTFWSNQPQHF
13 | TRBJ1-2 | NA | TRBV5-4 | CASSRPGDYGYTF
14 | TRBJ1-4 | NA | TRBV7-9 | CASSFLGGNEKLFF
16 | TRBJ2-3 | TRBD2 | TRBV15 | CATSRDLLLAGDTQYF
17 | TRBJ2-7 | NA | TRBV18 | CASSPFPQTKVSYEQYF
16 | TRBJ2-7 | TRBD2 | TRBV19 | CASSSGTSGTLAEQYF